The entry below gives a single TCR beta chain sequence along with its context. With the read ending 3 residues before the CDR3 end, the germline J gene is used to fill in that end. This CDR3 is also generated by other DNA sequences in the sample. Related graft donors supplied nonmyeloablative bone marrow transplants, and mixed chimerism was transient. The data were taken from a study of Tregs in tolerant kidney transplant recipients. The protocol was immunoSEQ multiplex PCR, while the TCRdb copy is restricted to in-frame clones and leaves out a portion. This listing includes about 11,000 clones. This CDR3 spans 14 amino acids. CDR1 and CDR2 (germline): SEHNR, FQNEAQ (reference sequence). Between the trimmed V and J ends, which lost 2 bases and 1 base, there was a span of 8 bases.

Material: CD8+ T cells from blood (PBMCs), obtained 24 months after the transplant. V is TRBV7-9 and J is TRBJ2-5, with a weak D call TRBD1 (6 bases). The receptor comes from a human patient who received a combined kidney and bone marrow transplant. Part of the T cells may come from the graft donor. The part of the CDR3 DNA that was read is TGTGCCAGCAGCTTATCGACAGGCCAAGAGACC. Amino acids: CASSLSTGQET. The whole CDR3 sequence is CASSLSTGQETQYF.